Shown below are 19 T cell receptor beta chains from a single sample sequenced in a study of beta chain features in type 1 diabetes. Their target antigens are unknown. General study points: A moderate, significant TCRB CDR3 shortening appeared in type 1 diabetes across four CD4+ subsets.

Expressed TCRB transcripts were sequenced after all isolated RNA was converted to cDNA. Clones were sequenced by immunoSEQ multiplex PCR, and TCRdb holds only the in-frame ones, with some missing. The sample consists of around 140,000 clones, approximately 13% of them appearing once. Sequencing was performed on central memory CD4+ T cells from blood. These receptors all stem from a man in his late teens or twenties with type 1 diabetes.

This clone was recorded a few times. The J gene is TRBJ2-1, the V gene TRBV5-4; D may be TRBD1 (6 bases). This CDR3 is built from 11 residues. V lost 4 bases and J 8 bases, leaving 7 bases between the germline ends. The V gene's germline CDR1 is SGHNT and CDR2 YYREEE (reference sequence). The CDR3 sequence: CASSRTDEQFF. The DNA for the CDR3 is TGTGCCAGCAGCCGGACAGATGAGCAGTTCTTC.

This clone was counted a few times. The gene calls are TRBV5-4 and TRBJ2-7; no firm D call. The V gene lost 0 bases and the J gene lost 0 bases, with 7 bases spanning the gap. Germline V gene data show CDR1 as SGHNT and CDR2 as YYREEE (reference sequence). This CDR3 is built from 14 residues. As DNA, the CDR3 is TGTGCCAGCAGCTTGGATCGCTACTCCTACGAGCAGTACTTC. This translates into CASSLDRYSYEQYF.

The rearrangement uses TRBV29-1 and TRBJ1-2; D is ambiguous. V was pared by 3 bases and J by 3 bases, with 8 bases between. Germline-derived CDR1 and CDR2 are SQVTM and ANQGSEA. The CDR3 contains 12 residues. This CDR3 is CSVEWVYYGYTF. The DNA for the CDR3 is TGCAGCGTTGAGTGGGTTTACTATGGCTACACCTTC.

CDR3 residues: CASSPDRYNEQFF. The CDR3, as DNA: TGTGCCAGCTCACCGGACAGATACAATGAGCAGTTCTTC. V gene TRBV18 combines with J gene TRBJ2-1, with a tentative D call TRBD1 (6 bases). Germline CDR1 KGHSH, CDR2 LQKENI. Trimming left V 3 bases short and J 4 bases short, with 7 bases between. This CDR3 spans 13 amino acids.

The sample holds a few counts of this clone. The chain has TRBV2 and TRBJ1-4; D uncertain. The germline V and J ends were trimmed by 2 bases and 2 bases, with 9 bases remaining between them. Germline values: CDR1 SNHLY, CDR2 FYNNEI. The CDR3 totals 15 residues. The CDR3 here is CASSEQMGTNEKLFF. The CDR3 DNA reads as TGTGCCAGCAGTGAACAGATGGGGACTAATGAAAAACTGTTTTTT.

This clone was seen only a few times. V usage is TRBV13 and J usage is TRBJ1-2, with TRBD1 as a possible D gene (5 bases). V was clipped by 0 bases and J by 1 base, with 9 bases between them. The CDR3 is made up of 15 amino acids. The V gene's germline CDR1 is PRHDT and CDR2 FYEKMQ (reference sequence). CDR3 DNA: TGTGCCAGCAGCTTAGGCGGGACTAATAACTATGGCTACACCTTC. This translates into CASSLGGTNNYGYTF.

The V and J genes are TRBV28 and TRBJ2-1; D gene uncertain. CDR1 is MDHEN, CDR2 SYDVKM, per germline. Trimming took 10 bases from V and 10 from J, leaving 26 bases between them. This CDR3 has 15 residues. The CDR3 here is CATQGKVGLPSEQFF. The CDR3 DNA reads TGTGCCACCCAAGGGAAGGTCGGTCTGCCTTCGGAGCAGTTCTTC.

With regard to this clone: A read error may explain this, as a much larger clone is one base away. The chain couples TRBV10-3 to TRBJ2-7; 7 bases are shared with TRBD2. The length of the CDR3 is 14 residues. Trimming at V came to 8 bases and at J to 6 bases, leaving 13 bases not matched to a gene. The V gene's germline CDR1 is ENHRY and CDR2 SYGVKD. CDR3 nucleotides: TGTGCCATCGGCCCGGGAGGTGGCACCTCCGAGCAGTACTTC. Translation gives CAIGPGGGTSEQYF.

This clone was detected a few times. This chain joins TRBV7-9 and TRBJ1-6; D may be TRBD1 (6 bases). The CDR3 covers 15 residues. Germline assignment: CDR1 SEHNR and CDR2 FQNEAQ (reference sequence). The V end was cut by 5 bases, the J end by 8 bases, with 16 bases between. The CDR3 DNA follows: TGTGCCAGCAGCCCCCCGACAGGTGGTGATTCACCCCTCCACTTT. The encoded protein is CASSPPTGGDSPLHF.

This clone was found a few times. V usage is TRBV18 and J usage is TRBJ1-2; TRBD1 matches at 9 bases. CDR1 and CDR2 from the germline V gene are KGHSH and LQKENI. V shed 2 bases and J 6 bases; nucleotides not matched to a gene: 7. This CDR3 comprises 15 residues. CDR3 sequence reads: CASSPSNRGQDGYTF. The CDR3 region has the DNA TGTGCCAGCTCACCAAGTAACAGGGGGCAAGATGGCTACACCTTC.

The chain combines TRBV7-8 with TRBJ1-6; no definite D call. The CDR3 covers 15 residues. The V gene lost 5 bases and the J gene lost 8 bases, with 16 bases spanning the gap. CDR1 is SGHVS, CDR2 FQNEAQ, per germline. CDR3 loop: CASSRRESADSPLHF. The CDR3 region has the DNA TGTGCCAGCAGCCGGCGGGAGTCGGCCGATTCACCCCTCCACTTT.

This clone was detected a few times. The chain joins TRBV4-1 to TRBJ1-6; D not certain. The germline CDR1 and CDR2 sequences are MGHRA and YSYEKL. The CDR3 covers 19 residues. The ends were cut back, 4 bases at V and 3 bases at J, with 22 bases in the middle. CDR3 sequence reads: CASSPRAPEEAVYNSPLHF. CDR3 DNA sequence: TGCGCCAGCAGCCCCCGGGCACCCGAGGAGGCGGTCTATAATTCACCCCTCCACTTT.

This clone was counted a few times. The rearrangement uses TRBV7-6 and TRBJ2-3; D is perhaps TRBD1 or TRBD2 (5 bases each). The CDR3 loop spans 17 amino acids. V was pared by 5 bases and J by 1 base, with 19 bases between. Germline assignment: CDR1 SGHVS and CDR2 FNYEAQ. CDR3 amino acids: CASSPTADGAGTDTQYF. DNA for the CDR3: TGTGCCAGCAGCCCGACCGCCGACGGGGCGGGCACAGATACGCAGTATTTT.

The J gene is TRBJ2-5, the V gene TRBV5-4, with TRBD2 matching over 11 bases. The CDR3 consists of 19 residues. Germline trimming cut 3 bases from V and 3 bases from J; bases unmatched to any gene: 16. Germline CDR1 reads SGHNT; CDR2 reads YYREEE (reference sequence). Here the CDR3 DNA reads TGTGCCAGCAGCTCTTCTAGCGGGGGGTTGTGGGATCCAAAAGAGACCCAGTACTTC. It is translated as CASSSSSGGLWDPKETQYF.

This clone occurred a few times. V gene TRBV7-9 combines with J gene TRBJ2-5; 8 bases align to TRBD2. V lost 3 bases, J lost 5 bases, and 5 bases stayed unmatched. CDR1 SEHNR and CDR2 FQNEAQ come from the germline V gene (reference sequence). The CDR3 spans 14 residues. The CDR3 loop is CASSFPSGQETQYF. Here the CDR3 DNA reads TGTGCCAGCAGCTTTCCTAGCGGGCAGGAGACCCAGTACTTC.

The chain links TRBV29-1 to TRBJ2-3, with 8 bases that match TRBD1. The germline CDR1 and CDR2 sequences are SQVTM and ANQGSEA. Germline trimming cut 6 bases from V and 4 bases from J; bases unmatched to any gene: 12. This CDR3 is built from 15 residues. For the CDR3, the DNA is TGCAGCGTCCACCGTGGACAGGGTGGGGCAGATACGCAGTATTTT. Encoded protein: CSVHRGQGGADTQYF.

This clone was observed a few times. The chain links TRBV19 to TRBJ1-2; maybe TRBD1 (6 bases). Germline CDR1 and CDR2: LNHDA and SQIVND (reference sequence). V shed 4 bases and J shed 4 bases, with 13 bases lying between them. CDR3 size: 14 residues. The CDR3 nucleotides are TGTGCCAGTAGTAGCTATGACAGGTCCTATGGCTACACCTTC. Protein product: CASSSYDRSYGYTF.

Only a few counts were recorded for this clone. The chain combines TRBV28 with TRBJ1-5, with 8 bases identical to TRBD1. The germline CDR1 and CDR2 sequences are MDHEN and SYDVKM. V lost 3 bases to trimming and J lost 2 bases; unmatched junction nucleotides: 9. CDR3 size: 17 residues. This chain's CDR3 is CASSFWASGGGNQPQHF. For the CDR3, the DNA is TGTGCCAGCAGTTTTTGGGCGTCAGGGGGCGGCAATCAGCCCCAGCATTTT.

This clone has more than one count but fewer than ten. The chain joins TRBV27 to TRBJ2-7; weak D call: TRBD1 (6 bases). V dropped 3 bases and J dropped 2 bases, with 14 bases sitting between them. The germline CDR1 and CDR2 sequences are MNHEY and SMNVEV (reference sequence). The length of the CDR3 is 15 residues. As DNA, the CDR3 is TGTGCCAGCAGTTTCCCAGGGGTCCCCCCCTACGAGCAGTACTTC. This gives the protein CASSFPGVPPYEQYF.